This T cell receptor (beta chain) was identified during a study of T cells in women clearing cervical HPV infection (dated by TCRdb to 2016 to 2018). Regarding the research as a whole: The cases were about two dozen women with histologically confirmed HPV16-related CIN3 or worse, and 2 of those women had invasive cancers. The controls were 25 or so women whose single incident HPV16 infection cleared within 12 months with no development of precancer or cancer. Blood from cases was collected at the visit where the lesion was first found, while blood from controls was collected once the infection could no longer be detected. Among cases, blood sampling occurred a median of roughly 160 days after lesion detection, with an interquartile range of about 80 to 210 days. Since HLA typing was available for only a few women, HLA type could not be ruled out as a confounder. This exploratory proof-of-principle case-control study, nested within the Guanacaste HPV Natural History Study in Costa Rica, compared TCR repertoires among women with different cervical HPV16 outcomes. Cases were matched to controls by age within five years and by the year the sample was collected. Median age was roughly 32 years in cases versus just over 37 in controls, and baseline characteristics did not differ significantly. In the parent cohort, approximately 9,900 women aged 18 or older were enrolled in Guanacaste, Costa Rica, during about 1993 to 1994 and then followed for under 9 years. Five blinded duplicates per group were added as quality controls, so that about 60 samples were obtained: 50 or so participants and around 10 replicates.

Using the immunoSEQ assay, multiplex PCR amplified TCR beta CDR3 regions from an average of about 1,300 ng of genomic DNA per sample. To correct primer bias, the assay used a complete synthetic TCR repertoire to set an amplification baseline. Amplicons were sequenced on the Illumina platform. Processing in the source paper ran as follows. Sequences were error-corrected by clustering with frequency ratios and a modified nearest-neighbor algorithm and were then analyzed in the immunoSEQ Analyzer with IMGT gene definitions. At each rarefaction depth, TCR richness and evenness were averaged over 20 rarefaction repeats, and samples with fewer sequences than the depth were excluded. V, D and J gene relative abundances were compared between groups with Wilcoxon rank sum tests, applying FDR correction. For the blinded duplicates, the intraclass correlation was roughly 96% for TCR richness and averaged around 81% across about 70 gene segments. Held by TCRdb, this immuneACCESS table contains in-frame sequences only and omits some clones. Under half of the omission traces to an unresolved V gene where checked; the cause of the rest is unknown. V, J and clone size were drawn from that table, and D and trimming were deduced from the DNA. The table for this sample lists about 39,000 clones. The top ten clones comprise around 5% of the sample.

Every participant had a single incident cervical HPV16 infection, and women with prevalent HPV16 infections were excluded. Cervical HPV DNA was detected by MY09/MY11 PCR, and genotyping was performed by dot-blot hybridization. Roughly 15 mL of heparinized blood were centrifuged, and the buffy coat was aliquoted, frozen at -30°C, then stored at -80°C. QIAGEN kits were used to extract genomic DNA from the buffy coat specimens. Findings and caveats that apply to the study as a whole: Significantly higher TCR repertoire richness was observed in CIN3+ cases than in controls across sequencing depths, whereas no difference in evenness was found. Because T-cell numbers per sample were unknown, differences in richness could reflect varying T-cell content rather than repertoire biology. Cases had lower TRBV6-7 relative abundance than controls (0.11% versus 0.16%; Bonferroni P = 0.0008). Because of the cross-sectional design, the study could not determine whether the associations came before infection or resulted from infection, and neither effector/memory subsets nor HPV-specific T cells were isolated. By combining richness with V gene abundances, random forest classifiers separated cases from controls with an estimated AUC of roughly 0.8.

In the case of this clone: Its specific antigen is unknown. The read terminates 3 residues ahead of where the CDR3 ends, so the germline J gene completes it.

The germline ends are 17 bases apart after V is trimmed by 5 bases and J by 1 base. The CDR3, from cysteine to phenylalanine, totals 16 residues. The CDR3 was read in part: 39 bases, with the frame set at base 1. CDR1 and CDR2 (SGHTA, FQGTGA) derive from the germline V gene. The V and J segments used are TRBV7-3 and TRBJ1-1; TRBD1 is a weak D gene call, 5 bases matching. Sequencing input: blood buffy coat. The sequence was collected from a woman between 18 and 69 years old with a cervical HPV16 infection that either progressed to CIN3+ or cleared (not recorded which). The CDR3 in this case is CASSPRAGQGNTEAFF. Incomplete CDR3 DNA: TGTGCCAGCAGCCCCCGAGCGGGGCAAGGGAACACTGAA.